This paragraph covers one T cell receptor beta chain sequence. What it binds is unknown. These data originate in a study of CD8+ T cells in alopecia areata. Study context: By percentage of affected scalp area, the severity of treated patients was scored. General study points: Many expanded lesional clones persisted during tofacitinib (in both scalp and blood). Resident alphabeta T cells of normal skin are also sequenced in scalp samples.

Once RNA had been extracted, it was reverse transcribed into cDNA to act as the sequencing template. Clones were read by immunoSEQ multiplex PCR, and TCRdb kept only the in-frame ones, dropping some. The sample includes hundreds of thousands of clones, around two fifths of them seen just once. The length of the CDR3 is 15 residues. Germline V lookup: CDR1 LNHNV, CDR2 YYDKDF (reference sequence). V was trimmed by 0 bases and J by 0 bases, leaving 9 bases between them. Treatment denoted: oral pan-JAK inhibitor, 5-10 mg twice daily. Punch biopsies of lesional scalp, plus peripheral blood, were taken from alopecia areata patients.

This rearrangement joins TRBV15 to TRBJ2-7; TRBD1 is a possible D gene (6 bases). The sample consisted of CD4+ T cells sorted from blood, taken between weeks 30 and 35, from a patient treated with tofacitinib. The sequence was obtained from a human donor with alopecia areata. The CDR3, as DNA: TGTGCCACCAGCAGAGAGACAGGAGACTCCTACGAGCAGTACTTC. It specifies CATSRETGDSYEQYF.